The 16 T cell receptor beta chains below all came from one sample that was sequenced in a study of blood T cell repertoires in COVID-19. Using immunoSEQ multiplex PCR, the repertoire was profiled, and TCRdb retains in-frame clones only, with some absent. The table includes fewer than 250,000 clones, around 85% detected once. The sequenced sample consisted of PBMCs or T cells enriched from blood (not recorded which). These receptors were obtained from a middle-aged woman with acute COVID-19.

In its sample, this clone was seen a few times. The chain carries TRBV19 and TRBJ1-3; TRBD1 might be the D (5 bases). The CDR3 spans 16 residues. Trimming pared 3 bases from V and 1 base from J, leaving 13 bases between. Germline lookup yields CDR1 LNHDA and CDR2 SQIVND (reference sequence). The CDR3 coding sequence is TGTGCCAGTAGTATGGCAGGGTTGGCGTCTGGAAACACCATATATTTT. Translating gives CASSMAGLASGNTIYF. Supplemented by reference TRBV19 and TRBJ1-3, the full variable domain reads DGGITQSPKYLFRKEGQNVTLSCEQNLNHDAMYWYRQDPGQGLRLIYYSQIVNDFQKGDIAEGYSVSREKKESFPLTVTSAQKNPTAFYLCASSMAGLASGNTIYFGEGSWLTVV.

V usage is TRBV5-6 and J usage is TRBJ1-1; D unresolved. The CDR3 totals 16 residues. V was pared by 2 bases and J by 0 bases, with 14 bases between. CDR1 and CDR2 (germline): SGHDT, YYEEEE. The CDR3 sequence: CASSLGLTRMNTEAFF. DNA of the CDR3: TGTGCCAGCAGCTTAGGTTTGACAAGAATGAACACTGAAGCTTTCTTT.

The V and J genes are TRBV25-1 and TRBJ2-1, with 16 bases aligning to TRBD2. V dropped 1 base and J dropped 11; count of bases not matched to a gene: 5. The CDR3 length is 16 residues. Germline V CDR1 and CDR2: MGHDK, SYGVNS. CDR3 residues: CASSESGTSGRGQQFF. The CDR3 DNA sequence: TGTGCCAGCAGTGAATCCGGGACTAGCGGGAGGGGGCAGCAGTTCTTC. Drawing the rest from reference TRBV25-1 and TRBJ2-1, the complete variable domain is EADIYQTPRYLVIGTGKKITLECSQTMGHDKMYWYQQDPGMELHLIHYSYGVNSTEKGDLSSESTVSRIRTEHFPLTLESARPSHTSQYLCASSESGTSGRGQQFFGPGTRLTVL.

The genes are TRBV18 and TRBJ2-1, with 15 bases that match TRBD2. This CDR3 has 16 amino acids. Germline loops: CDR1 KGHSH, CDR2 LQKENI. The ends lost 0 bases at V and 7 bases at J; junction bases unmatched: 1. CDR3 amino acids: CASSPPGLAGGNEQFF. In nucleotides, the CDR3 is TGTGCCAGCTCACCACCCGGACTAGCGGGGGGGAATGAGCAGTTCTTC.

A note on this clone: This sample includes further DNA sequences coding for the same CDR3. The rearrangement uses TRBV5-5 and TRBJ1-2; D may be TRBD1 (6 bases). V dropped 3 bases and J dropped 6 bases, with 15 bases sitting between them. The CDR3 runs 14 residues. CDR1 and CDR2 from the germline V gene are SGHKS and YYEKEE (reference sequence). The CDR3, as DNA: TGTGCCAGCAGCTACCGGGGGGGCTCAGATGGCTACACCTTC. The encoded protein is CASSYRGGSDGYTF.

The rearrangement links TRBV5-4 to TRBJ1-1; D might be TRBD1 (6 bases). Germline V gene sequence: CDR1 SGHNT, CDR2 YYREEE (reference sequence). There are 13 residues in the CDR3. V was trimmed by 2 bases and J by 5 bases, leaving 10 bases between them. This CDR3 is CASSLGGGTEAFF. The CDR3 coding sequence is TGTGCCAGCAGCTTAGGGGGTGGGACTGAAGCTTTCTTT.

V usage is TRBV28 and J usage is TRBJ2-7; 7 bases are a match to TRBD1. The germline V gene has CDR1 MDHEN and CDR2 SYDVKM. J lost 4 bases, V lost 8 bases, and 11 bases had no gene match. CDR3 length: 14 amino acids. The CDR3 sequence: CASFPGTELYEQYF. The CDR3 DNA reads TGTGCCAGCTTTCCCGGGACAGAACTTTACGAGCAGTACTTC.

This sequence joins TRBV10-3 and TRBJ1-1; unclear D gene. Germline V gene data show CDR1 as ENHRY and CDR2 as SYGVKD. Deletions cut 0 bases from V and 7 bases from J, with 6 bases between. This CDR3 comprises 12 residues. The CDR3 here is CAISESANEAFF. The CDR3 nucleotides are TGTGCCATCAGTGAGTCCGCTAATGAAGCTTTCTTT.

The chain couples TRBV6-6 to TRBJ1-5, with 7 bases fitting TRBD1. J was trimmed by 6 bases and V by 8 bases; bases with no gene match: 7. This CDR3 is built from 13 residues. From germline, CDR1 is MNHNY and CDR2 SVGAGI (reference sequence). The CDR3 DNA reads TGTGCCAGCGTTGACAGGGACGGTCAGCCCCAGCATTTT. As protein: CASVDRDGQPQHF.

This chain connects TRBV9 to TRBJ2-3; 7 bases agree with TRBD2. V shed 0 bases, J shed 4 bases, and the junction held 2 bases outside the gene matches. Looked up from germline, CDR1 is SGDLS and CDR2 is YYNGEE. The CDR3 has 14 amino acids. For the CDR3, the DNA is TGTGCCAGCAGCGTAGAAGGACTAGCAGATACGCAGTATTTT. Encoded protein: CASSVEGLADTQYF. Drawing the rest from reference TRBV9 and TRBJ2-3, the complete variable domain is DSGVTQTPKHLITATGQRVTLRCSPRSGDLSVYWYQQSLDQGLQFLIQYYNGEERAKGNILERFSAQQFPDLHSELNLSSLELGDSALYFCASSVEGLADTQYFGPGTRLTVL.

The CDR3 DNA sequence: TGTGCCAGCAAATCGTCAGGGGCAAGCACAGATACGCAGTATTTT. Residues: CASKSSGASTDTQYF. This chain links TRBV5-5 with TRBJ2-3; D possibly corresponds to TRBD1 (6 bases). The CDR3 consists of 15 residues. V gave up 6 bases and J gave up 0 bases, with 14 bases separating them. Germline values: CDR1 SGHKS, CDR2 YYEKEE (reference sequence).

The CDR3 bases are TGCGCCAGCAGTGACGGCGGGAGGCCCCTTGGGAATGAGCAGTTCTTC. This sequence encodes CASSDGGRPLGNEQFF. The chain carries TRBV10-2 and TRBJ2-1; TRBD2 matches at 8 bases. Germline CDR1 and CDR2: WSHSY and SAAADI. The junction had 11 bases not matched to a gene; V was cut back by 3 bases and J by 7 bases. This CDR3 contains 16 residues.

This clone was detected once. This chain connects TRBV10-3 to TRBJ2-7, with D perhaps TRBD2 (6 bases). V was shortened by 3 bases and J by 4 bases, with 16 bases between the two germline ends. The CDR3 has 15 residues. CDR1 ENHRY and CDR2 SYGVKD come from the germline V gene. The CDR3 protein is CAISDWRVGAYEQYF. The CDR3 region has the DNA TGTGCCATCAGTGACTGGAGGGTTGGGGCGTACGAGCAGTACTTC.

This clone has only a few counts. J is TRBJ2-1 and V is TRBV18, with a tentative D call TRBD1 (6 bases). Trimming stripped 8 bases from V and 4 bases from J, with 15 bases between. This CDR3 has 14 residues. Germline lookup yields CDR1 KGHSH and CDR2 LQKENI. CDR3 protein: CASDDRPRYNEQFF. As DNA, the CDR3 is TGTGCCAGCGACGACAGGCCAAGATACAATGAGCAGTTCTTC.

The chain recombines TRBV7-9 with TRBJ2-4; D is undetermined. In germline, CDR1 is SEHNR, CDR2 FQNEAQ (reference sequence). Trimming left V 4 bases short and J 0 bases short, with 10 bases between. The CDR3 is 15 residues long. CDR3 protein: CASSSRELAKNIQYF. For the CDR3, the DNA is TGTGCCAGCAGCTCCCGAGAGTTAGCCAAAAACATTCAGTACTTC.

This chain links TRBV30 with TRBJ1-5, with 7 bases matching TRBD1. The CDR3 has 14 amino acids. Unmatched junction bases numbered 3, after V lost 1 base and J lost 3 bases. Germline loops: CDR1 GTSNPN, CDR2 SVGIG (reference sequence). The CDR3 DNA follows: TGTGCCTGGAGTGCGGGACAGATCAATCAGCCCCAGCATTTT. It is translated as CAWSAGQINQPQHF.